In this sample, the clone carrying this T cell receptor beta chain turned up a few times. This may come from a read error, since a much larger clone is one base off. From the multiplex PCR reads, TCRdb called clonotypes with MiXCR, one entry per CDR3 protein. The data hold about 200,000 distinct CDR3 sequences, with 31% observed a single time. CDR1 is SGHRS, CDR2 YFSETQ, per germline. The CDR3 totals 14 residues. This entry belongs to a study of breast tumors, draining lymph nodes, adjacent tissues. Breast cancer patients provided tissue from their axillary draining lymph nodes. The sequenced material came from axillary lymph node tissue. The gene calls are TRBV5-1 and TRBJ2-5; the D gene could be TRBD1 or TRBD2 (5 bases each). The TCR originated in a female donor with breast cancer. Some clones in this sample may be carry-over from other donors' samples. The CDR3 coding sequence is TGCGCCAGCAGTAGGGGAGCGGAACAAGAGCCCCAGTACTTC. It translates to CASSRGAEQEPQYF.